The 3 T cell receptor beta chains reported below all come from one sample, sequenced in a study of vaccination and CD4 T cells after COVID-19. Treatment denoted: 10-day PBMC culture with coronavirus spike peptide pools or control peptides (ViraFEST assay). These receptors' targets are unknown. Cultured CD4+ T-cell DNA underwent Oncomine TCR Beta short-read sequencing. TCRdb itself ran the PCR reads through MiXCR, one entry per CDR3 protein. The sample consists of some 17,000 distinct CDR3 sequences, under 55% of them appearing once. The sequencing used CD4+ T cells from blood, cultured in vitro, collected before SARS-CoV-2 vaccination. Every receptor here comes from a human donor who received a COVID-19 vaccine.

The chain recombines TRBV5-1 with TRBJ2-7, with a weak D call TRBD2 (6 bases). The germline gives CDR1 SGHRS, CDR2 YFSETQ. V dropped 1 base and J dropped 2 bases, with 13 bases sitting between them. The CDR3 length is 15 residues. The CDR3 loop reads CASSLRLASPYEQYF. In nucleotides, the CDR3 is TGCGCCAGCAGCTTGAGGCTAGCGAGCCCCTACGAGCAGTACTTC.

This clonotype was seen only once. The CDR3 bases are TGTGCCTCACATAACCGGGATTCACCCCTCCACTTT. Protein product: CASHNRDSPLHF. This sequence joins TRBV30 and TRBJ1-6; D remains unclear. V was clipped by 7 bases and J by 8 bases, with 12 bases between them. CDR3 length: 12 amino acids. Looked up from germline, CDR1 is GTSNPN and CDR2 is SVGIG (reference sequence).

The gene calls are TRBV9 and TRBJ1-3; D not resolved. Deletions cut 4 bases from V and 0 bases from J, with 5 bases between. Germline V CDR1 and CDR2: SGDLS, YYNGEE. CDR3 length: 13 amino acids. The CDR3 sequence is CASSPFSGNTIYF. Here the CDR3 DNA reads TGTGCCAGCAGCCCCTTCTCTGGAAACACCATATATTTT.